These 32 T cell receptor beta chains originate from one sample sequenced in a study of blood T cells in healthy people across ages. A J-beta primer mix and a sample-barcoded 5' primer were used in a second PCR of about 6 to 12 cycles. TCRdb reanalysed the 5' RACE reads using MiXCR and keeps one entry per CDR3 protein. The sample includes fewer than 900,000 distinct CDR3 sequences, roughly 50% of them seen just once. Sequencing was carried out using blood. The receptor set was obtained from a woman aged 60-75 years in good health.

This chain connects TRBV20-1 to TRBJ2-1, with 10 bases aligning to TRBD2. Judging by the DNA end, TRBJ2-7 fits better; the J call may be wrong. Looked up from germline, CDR1 is DFQATT and CDR2 is SNEGSKA (reference sequence). The CDR3 covers 15 residues. CDR3 sequence (DNA): TGCAGTGCTAGAAAAGGGACTAGCGTTTACAATGAGCAGTACTTC. As protein: CSARKGTSVYNEQYF.

This sequence joins TRBV9 and TRBJ2-7, with D possibly being TRBD2 (5 bases). Trimming took 4 bases from V and 1 from J, leaving 12 bases between them. Germline V CDR1 and CDR2: SGDLS, YYNGEE. This CDR3 has 14 amino acids. CDR3 nucleotide sequence: TGTGCCAGCAGCCGTGGGCGGGCTTCCTACGAGCAGTACTTC. Translated: CASSRGRASYEQYF.

This clonotype was seen a handful of times. The rearrangement uses TRBV7-2 and TRBJ2-1; D is uncertain. This CDR3 has 15 residues. Trimming took 3 bases from V and 4 from J, leaving 13 bases between them. The V gene's germline CDR1 is SGHTA and CDR2 FQGNSA. CDR3 sequence reads: CASSFYGGPYNEQFF. As DNA, the CDR3 is TGTGCCAGCAGCTTTTATGGCGGACCTTACAATGAGCAGTTCTTC.

V and J are TRBV7-2 and TRBJ1-2; TRBD1 might be the D (6 bases). V was cut by 1 base and J by 6 bases, with 12 bases left in between. CDR1 and CDR2 (germline): SGHTA, FQGNSA. CDR3 length: 14 amino acids. Written as DNA, the CDR3 is TGTGCCAGCAGCTTAGGAGTGGACAGCCATGGCTACACCTTC. Translating it yields CASSLGVDSHGYTF. The entire variable domain, with the rest obtained from reference TRBV7-2 and TRBJ1-2, is as follows: GAGVSQSPSNKVTEKGKDVELRCDPISGHTALYWYRQSLGQGLEFLIYFQGNSAPDKSGLPSDRFSAERTGGSVSTLTIQRTQQEDSAVYLCASSLGVDSHGYTFGSGTRLTVV.

The rearrangement joins TRBV5-1 to TRBJ2-7; D unclear. Germline CDR1 is SGHRS and CDR2 is YFSETQ. CDR3 length: 13 amino acids. V was trimmed by 4 bases and J by 3 bases, leaving 11 bases between them. The chain's CDR3 is CASSVEQNYEQYF. In DNA, the CDR3 is TGCGCCAGCAGCGTGGAACAGAACTACGAGCAGTACTTC.

This sequence joins TRBV25-1 and TRBJ1-2; tentatively, D is TRBD1 (5 bases). The CDR3 consists of 14 residues. Germline V CDR1 and CDR2: MGHDK, SYGVNS. V was clipped by 2 bases and J by 1 base, with 8 bases between them. CDR3 nucleotides: TGTGCCAGCAGTGAACCCAGGGATAACTATGGCTACACCTTC. It translates to CASSEPRDNYGYTF.

On this clonotype itself: A read error may produce the germline difference seen at one junction end. The rearrangement uses TRBV4-1 and TRBJ2-6; TRBD1 might be the D (6 bases). CDR3 length: 17 amino acids. CDR1 and CDR2 from the germline V gene are MGHRA and YSYEKL. The CDR3 loop reads CASSPQGVSSGANVPTF. The CDR3 DNA reads TGCGCCAGCAGCCCACAGGGAGTAAGCTCTGGGGCCAACGTCCCGACTTTC.

The V and J genes are TRBV10-3 and TRBJ2-1; possible D gene TRBD1, 6 bases. In germline, CDR1 is ENHRY, CDR2 SYGVKD. V was shortened by 5 bases and J by 3 bases, with 8 bases between the two germline ends. This CDR3 is 13 amino acids long. CDR3 sequence (DNA): TGTGCCATCAGTACGGACAGCTACAATGAGCAGTTCTTC. This translates into CAISTDSYNEQFF.

The V gene is TRBV10-3, the J gene TRBJ2-3; D gene uncertain. Per germline, CDR1 ENHRY and CDR2 SYGVKD. Trimming shortened V by 2 bases and J by 4 bases, and 4 bases separated the two germline ends. This CDR3 comprises 12 residues. CDR3 DNA sequence: TGTGCCATCAGTGAGGCTTCAGATACGCAGTATTTT. Translation: CAISEASDTQYF.

This clonotype was seen ten or more times. The gene calls are TRBV24-1 and TRBJ2-7; 8 bases agree with TRBD1. The trim removed 10 bases at V and 4 bases at J, leaving 20 bases unmatched. Germline values: CDR1 KGHDR, CDR2 SFDVKD. The CDR3 sequence is 17 residues long. CDR3 DNA sequence: TGTGCCACACGGCGGATGACGGGACAGGCGTCCTCTTACGAGCAGTACTTC. Its translation: CATRRMTGQASSYEQYF.

This CDR3 reads CASSQDGASGRYEQYF. In DNA, the CDR3 is TGCGCCAGCAGCCAAGATGGGGCTAGCGGGAGGTACGAGCAGTACTTC. The chain couples TRBV4-3 to TRBJ2-7, with 11 bases identical to TRBD2. Germline V gene sequence: CDR1 LGHNA, CDR2 YSLEER. V lost 0 bases to trimming and J lost 4 bases; unmatched junction nucleotides: 5. The CDR3 extends over 16 amino acids.

There are a few counts of this clonotype. This sequence joins TRBV10-3 and TRBJ2-7; no definite D call. Germline V gene sequence: CDR1 ENHRY, CDR2 SYGVKD. Trimming took 8 bases from V and 3 from J, leaving 14 bases between them. The CDR3 loop spans 13 amino acids. CDR3 sequence reads: CAISKPGFYEQYF. The CDR3, as DNA: TGTGCCATCTCAAAGCCAGGTTTCTACGAGCAGTACTTC.

This chain uses TRBV10-2 with TRBJ2-1, with TRBD2 matching over 15 bases. With V trimmed by 6 bases and J by 10 bases, 4 bases remained unmatched. The CDR3 has 14 amino acids. Germline lookup yields CDR1 WSHSY and CDR2 SAAADI. The DNA for the CDR3 is TGCGCCAGCAGAGAAGGACTAGCGGGAGGGGAGCAGTTCTTC. It translates to CASREGLAGGEQFF.

This clonotype was counted a few times. This chain joins TRBV5-1 and TRBJ2-3; 11 bases are a match to TRBD2. The germline gives CDR1 SGHRS, CDR2 YFSETQ. The CDR3 extends over 15 amino acids. With V trimmed by 4 bases and J by 6 bases, 7 bases remained unmatched. For the CDR3, the DNA is TGCGCCAGCAGCCCATCCCTAGCGGGAGGCGATACGCAGTATTTT. Protein sequence: CASSPSLAGGDTQYF.

CDR3 residues: CASSLRGGTGATNEKLFF. The DNA of the CDR3 is TGTGCCAGCAGTTTACGGGGTGGTACCGGGGCAACTAATGAAAAACTGTTTTTT. This chain connects TRBV12-3 or TRBV12-4 to TRBJ1-4; the D is unclear. Trimming cost V 2 bases and J 0 bases, with 16 bases left between them. CDR3 size: 18 residues.

CDR3 DNA sequence: TGCAGTGCTACATTCCCAGGGGGGTCTAGCGACGAGCAGTACTTC. It translates to CSATFPGGSSDEQYF. V and J are TRBV20-1 and TRBJ2-7; TRBD1 might be the D (7 bases). Trimming removed 4 bases from V and 5 bases from J, with 21 bases in between. Germline CDR1 and CDR2: DFQATT and SNEGSKA (reference sequence). The CDR3 has 15 amino acids.

CDR3 coding DNA: TGTGCCAGCAGTACAAGGGAGGGCGCCCAGCCCCAGCATTTT. The encoded protein is CASSTREGAQPQHF. The V and J genes are TRBV2 and TRBJ1-5; D is uncertain. Trimming shortened V by 5 bases and J by 7 bases, and 15 bases separated the two germline ends. The CDR3 extends over 14 amino acids. CDR1 and CDR2 (germline): SNHLY, FYNNEI.

This clonotype was seen more than once but under ten times. The chain has TRBV7-2 and TRBJ2-5; perhaps TRBD1 as D (6 bases). V lost 5 bases and J lost 7, with 17 bases in between. The length of the CDR3 is 14 residues. The germline V gene has CDR1 SGHTA and CDR2 FQGNSA. The CDR3 coding sequence is TGTGCCAGCAGCGCTACAGGGTCTCAGGGGACCCAGTACTTC. Its protein product is CASSATGSQGTQYF.

This clonotype has more than one count but fewer than ten. The CDR3 protein is CASSQDGFDEKLFF. CDR3 nucleotide sequence: TGCGCCAGCAGCCAAGATGGGTTCGACGAAAAACTGTTTTTT. The chain is built from TRBV4-3 and TRBJ1-4; D call uncertain. The CDR3 contains 14 residues. Germline CDR1 reads LGHNA; CDR2 reads YSLEER. V was trimmed by 0 bases and J by 8 bases, leaving 10 bases between them.

On this clonotype: One end of the junction fails to match germline, which may point to a read error. The chain is built from TRBV20-1 and TRBJ2-7; unclear D gene. This CDR3 is 15 amino acids long. Per the germline V gene, CDR1 is DFQATT and CDR2 is SNEGSKA (reference sequence). The chain's CDR3 is CSARAVESPSYGQYF. DNA of the CDR3: TGCAGTGCTAGGGCGGTAGAGAGTCCCTCCTACGGGCAGTACTTC.

The chain uses TRBV4-3 and TRBJ1-5, with 11 bases fitting TRBD1. V gave up 4 bases and J gave up 8 bases; unmatched junction bases: 7. CDR3 length: 15 residues. CDR1 is LGHNA, CDR2 YSLEER, per germline. This CDR3 reads CASSPGQGAREPQHF. In nucleotides, the CDR3 is TGCGCCAGCAGCCCCGGACAGGGGGCGCGAGAGCCCCAGCATTTT.

This clonotype was seen only a few times. The chain employs TRBV6-1 and TRBJ2-1; 10 bases line up with TRBD2. Germline V gene data show CDR1 as MNHNS and CDR2 as SASEGT. This CDR3 has 15 amino acids. Trimming at V came to 6 bases and at J to 4 bases, leaving 6 bases not matched to a gene. The CDR3 reads CASRSGTSEYNEQFF. CDR3 in DNA: TGTGCCAGCAGGTCAGGGACTAGCGAATACAATGAGCAGTTCTTC.

This clonotype was picked up many times. This chain connects TRBV7-6 to TRBJ1-6; D ambiguous. V dropped 1 base and J dropped 0 bases, with 10 bases sitting between them. The CDR3 runs 17 residues. Germline V gene sequence: CDR1 SGHVS, CDR2 FNYEAQ. The CDR3 is CASSLVQSSSYNSPLHF. In DNA, the CDR3 is TGTGCCAGCAGCTTAGTGCAGAGCAGCTCCTATAATTCACCCCTCCACTTT.

The chain uses TRBV2 and TRBJ2-5, with TRBD2 matching 8 bases. The CDR3 contains 15 residues. V dropped 4 bases and J dropped 2; count of bases not matched to a gene: 6. Per germline, CDR1 SNHLY and CDR2 FYNNEI. This CDR3 reads CASSGGTRGQETQYF. In DNA form, the CDR3 reads TGTGCCAGCAGTGGAGGGACTAGAGGACAAGAGACCCAGTACTTC.

This chain uses TRBV4-3 with TRBJ2-1; 8 positions agree with TRBD2. Unmatched junction bases numbered 16, after V lost 4 bases and J lost 2 bases. Germline CDR1 and CDR2: LGHNA and YSLEER. There are 19 residues in the CDR3. CDR3 residues: CASSPRNREGRVPYNEQFF. CDR3 in DNA: TGCGCCAGCAGCCCTAGGAACCGGGAGGGCCGAGTCCCCTACAATGAGCAGTTCTTC.

The chain uses TRBV29-1 and TRBJ2-3, with 8 bases that match TRBD1. J lost 2 bases, V lost 2 bases, and 6 bases had no gene match. This CDR3 has 15 residues. CDR1 is SQVTM and CDR2 is ANQGSEA in the germline V gene. The CDR3 bases are TGCAGCGTTGAAACGGACAGGGAGAACACAGATACGCAGTATTTT. Protein sequence: CSVETDRENTDTQYF.

The rearrangement joins TRBV29-1 to TRBJ2-1; D might be TRBD1 or TRBD2, each matching 5 bases. This CDR3 has 13 residues. Trimming shortened V by 3 bases and J by 5 bases, and 11 bases separated the two germline ends. In germline, CDR1 is SQVTM, CDR2 ANQGSEA. CDR3 loop: CSVEDGADNEQFF. In DNA form, the CDR3 reads TGCAGCGTTGAGGACGGGGCAGACAATGAGCAGTTCTTC.

The rearrangement uses TRBV4-2 and TRBJ1-2, with 8 bases lining up with TRBD1. This CDR3 has 16 residues. J lost 2 bases, V lost 3 bases, and 8 bases had no gene match. The germline V gene encodes CDR1 LGHNA and CDR2 YNFKEQ. This CDR3 reads CASSQAGQEGNYGYTF. CDR3 nucleotides: TGTGCCAGCAGCCAGGCGGGACAGGAGGGAAACTATGGCTACACCTTC.

This clonotype was picked up a small number of times. The chain couples TRBV9 to TRBJ2-4; TRBD2 matches 14 bases. The J call may be mistaken, given a closer DNA end match to TRBJ2-7. The germline gives CDR1 SGDLS, CDR2 YYNGEE. This CDR3 contains 15 residues. The CDR3 region is CASSNGTSGSYEQYF. In DNA, the CDR3 is TGTGCCAGCAGTAACGGGACTAGCGGGAGCTACGAGCAGTACTTC.

The chain joins TRBV6-1 to TRBJ2-7, with 10 bases aligning to TRBD2. The J call may not be correct, given that the DNA end is closer to TRBJ2-5. The CDR3 contains 17 residues. CDR1 and CDR2 (germline): MNHNS, SASEGT. This CDR3 reads CASRGGLGTSGKQTQYF. The CDR3 coding sequence is TGTGCCAGCAGAGGGGGATTAGGAACTAGCGGGAAGCAGACCCAGTACTTC.

This rearrangement joins TRBV27 to TRBJ2-1, with D hard to call. CDR1 is MNHEY and CDR2 is SMNVEV in the germline V gene (reference sequence). This CDR3 is 15 amino acids long. Trimming stripped 6 bases from V and 0 bases from J, with 12 bases between. The CDR3 DNA sequence: TGTGCCAGCAGCCATACAGCTCACTCCTACAATGAGCAGTTCTTC. This gives the protein CASSHTAHSYNEQFF.

V is TRBV20-1 and J is TRBJ2-5; tentative D call: TRBD2 (7 bases). The CDR3 loop spans 16 amino acids. Germline CDR1 is DFQATT and CDR2 is SNEGSKA (reference sequence). V lost 5 bases, J lost 11 bases, and 30 bases lay in between. CDR3 loop: CSAPRGAGPSLNEQYF. CDR3 DNA sequence: TGCAGTGCTCCCCGGGGGGCCGGTCCTAGTCTCAATGAGCAGTACTTC.